The source of this T cell receptor beta chain is a study of blood T cell repertoires in COVID-19. Germline V gene data show CDR1 as ENHRY and CDR2 as SYGVKD. The CDR3 contains 16 residues. Deletions cut 2 bases from V and 4 bases from J, with 15 bases between. Generated by immunoSEQ multiplex PCR, the TCRdb table keeps only in-frame clones and is missing some. The table records about 300,000 clones, approximately 86% of them present only once. The chain carries TRBV10-3 and TRBJ1-3, with unresolved D. Sequencing used peripheral blood. The receptor was isolated from a man aged 18 to 30 with active or convalescent COVID-19. The CDR3 here is CAISETAYPRGNTIYF. The CDR3 DNA reads as TGTGCCATCAGTGAGACGGCTTACCCTAGGGGAAACACCATATATTTT.